These 30 T cell receptor beta chains came from one sample sequenced in a study of blood T cell repertoires in COVID-19. Method: immunoSEQ multiplex PCR; TCRdb's copy keeps in-frame clones and lacks some. The sample lists about 190,000 clones, less than 85% occurring once. Sequenced material: peripheral blood. These receptors were obtained from a woman between 50 and 59 years old with acute or convalescent COVID-19.

The chain is built from TRBV20-1 and TRBJ1-5; unclear D gene. There are 12 residues in the CDR3. Germline CDR1 and CDR2: DFQATT and SNEGSKA (reference sequence). V shed 6 bases and J shed 6 bases, with 12 bases lying between them. The CDR3 is CSASSPGQPQHF. The CDR3 bases are TGCAGTGCCAGTAGTCCAGGTCAGCCCCAGCATTTT.

The CDR3 DNA is TGTGCCAGCAGTTTAGCGACAGTCTACGAGCAGTACTTC. It is translated as CASSLATVYEQYF. V gene TRBV28 combines with J gene TRBJ2-7; a weak D match, TRBD1 (5 bases). CDR1 and CDR2 from the germline V gene are MDHEN and SYDVKM. The CDR3 totals 13 residues. V gave up 2 bases and J gave up 3 bases, with 8 bases separating them.

V usage is TRBV5-4 and J usage is TRBJ2-6; the match to TRBD1 covers 8 bases. The germline V gene encodes CDR1 SGHNT and CDR2 YYREEE (reference sequence). The CDR3 has 12 residues. With 4 bases clipped from V and 11 bases from J, the junction kept 2 bases outside the gene matches. This chain's CDR3 is CASSIQGDVLTF. The CDR3 nucleotides are TGTGCCAGCAGCATACAGGGGGACGTCCTGACTTTC. Filled out from reference TRBV5-4 and TRBJ2-6, the complete variable domain reads ETGVTQSPTHLIKTRGQQVTLRCSSQSGHNTVSWYQQALGQGPQFIFQYYREEENGRGNFPPRFSGLQFPNYSSELNVNALELDDSALYLCASSIQGDVLTFGAGSRLTVL.

The chain recombines TRBV10-2 with TRBJ1-1, with 8 bases lining up with TRBD1. The CDR3 sequence is 15 residues long. Germline V gene data show CDR1 as WSHSY and CDR2 as SAAADI. V lost 3 bases, J lost 5 bases, and 8 bases stayed unmatched. CDR3 residues: CASSERGQARTEAFF. CDR3 nucleotides: TGCGCCAGCAGTGAAAGGGGACAGGCCCGAACTGAAGCTTTCTTT.

The rearrangement uses TRBV28 and TRBJ2-3; 8 bases are a match to TRBD1. Germline trimming cut 6 bases from V and 6 bases from J; bases unmatched to any gene: 11. Germline loops: CDR1 MDHEN, CDR2 SYDVKM. The CDR3 sequence is 15 residues long. The CDR3 DNA follows: TGTGCCAGCAGCATTCAATTGACAGGGGCGGATACGCAGTATTTT. Translating it yields CASSIQLTGADTQYF.

The genes are TRBV2 and TRBJ2-3, with D possibly being TRBD2 (6 bases). V was cut by 8 bases and J by 0 bases, with 9 bases left in between. This CDR3 has 13 amino acids. From germline, CDR1 is SNHLY and CDR2 FYNNEI. For the CDR3, the DNA is TGTGCCAGCCGGGGGTATAGCACAGATACGCAGTATTTT. Translating it yields CASRGYSTDTQYF.

This clone has just a few counts. The gene calls are TRBV12-3 or TRBV12-4 and TRBJ1-1; D unresolved. The CDR3 extends over 13 amino acids. Trimming left V 5 bases short and J 2 bases short, with 9 bases between. The CDR3 spells CASSITGNTEAFF. Written as DNA, the CDR3 is TGTGCCAGCAGTATAACGGGAAACACTGAAGCTTTCTTT.

This clone was observed a single time. The gene calls are TRBV27 and TRBJ2-7; D remains unclear. CDR3 length: 14 amino acids. CDR1 MNHEY and CDR2 SMNVEV come from the germline V gene (reference sequence). V dropped 5 bases and J dropped 0 bases, with 11 bases sitting between them. This CDR3 reads CASSPRFSSYEQYF. Here the CDR3 DNA reads TGTGCCAGCAGTCCTAGGTTCAGCTCCTACGAGCAGTACTTC.

The V gene is TRBV5-1, the J gene TRBJ1-2; D is possibly TRBD1 (5 bases). Germline values: CDR1 SGHRS, CDR2 YFSETQ. The CDR3 has 15 residues. The V end was cut by 4 bases, the J end by 0 bases, with 13 bases between. In DNA form, the CDR3 reads TGCGCCAGCAGCCTATCGGGGGAGACTAACTATGGCTACACCTTC. Translation: CASSLSGETNYGYTF.

Concerning this clone: One junction end disagrees with the germline gene, perhaps due to a read error. This rearrangement joins TRBV7-9 to TRBJ2-2, with D perhaps matching TRBD2 (6 bases). The CDR3 loop spans 14 amino acids. Germline V lookup: CDR1 SEHNR, CDR2 FQNEAQ (reference sequence). This chain's CDR3 is CASSLREVTRELFF. CDR3 nucleotide sequence: TGTGCCAGCAGCTTAAGGGAGGTCACCAGGGAGCTGTTTTTT.

The gene calls are TRBV19 and TRBJ1-1; no firm D call. Trimming left V 3 bases short and J 0 bases short, with 8 bases between. The CDR3 extends over 14 amino acids. Germline CDR1 reads LNHDA; CDR2 reads SQIVND (reference sequence). The CDR3 spells CASSMSSLNTEAFF. CDR3 coding DNA: TGTGCCAGTAGTATGAGTAGTCTGAACACTGAAGCTTTCTTT.

The chain couples TRBV6-2 or TRBV6-3 to TRBJ2-7, with TRBD1 identical over 8 bases. V gave up 4 bases and J gave up 5 bases; unmatched junction bases: 4. CDR1 is MNHEY, CDR2 SVGEGT, per germline. The CDR3 is made up of 13 amino acids. CDR3 sequence reads: CASSWTGIHEQYF. CDR3 sequence (DNA): TGTGCCAGCAGTTGGACAGGGATCCACGAGCAGTACTTC.

The V gene is TRBV18, the J gene TRBJ2-2; perhaps TRBD1 as D (6 bases). Trimming left V 1 base short and J 1 base short, with 13 bases between. The CDR3 has 17 amino acids. CDR1 KGHSH and CDR2 LQKENI come from the germline V gene. The CDR3 spells CASSPRPTQGNTGELFF. The CDR3 nucleotides are TGTGCCAGCTCACCACGACCAACACAGGGGAACACCGGGGAGCTGTTTTTT.

This chain connects TRBV30 to TRBJ2-3, with TRBD2 matching over 9 bases. The CDR3 loop spans 14 amino acids. The V segment lost 4 bases and the J segment 4 bases; nucleotides outside the gene matches: 6. Per the germline V gene, CDR1 is GTSNPN and CDR2 is SVGIG (reference sequence). DNA for the CDR3: TGTGCCTGGACACTAGCGGGTAAACCAGATACGCAGTATTTT. It translates to CAWTLAGKPDTQYF.

This clone was seen only a few times. The V and J genes are TRBV27 and TRBJ1-1, with 8 bases that match TRBD1. J was trimmed by 1 base and V by 3 bases; bases with no gene match: 1. The germline V gene encodes CDR1 MNHEY and CDR2 SMNVEV (reference sequence). The CDR3 contains 14 residues. This chain's CDR3 is CASSFRGQNTEAFF. The CDR3 region has the DNA TGTGCCAGCAGTTTCAGGGGGCAGAACACTGAAGCTTTCTTT.

This clone was counted once. The chain joins TRBV7-2 to TRBJ1-1, with 7 nucleotides matching TRBD1. The J segment lost 5 bases and the V segment lost 5 bases, leaving 8 bases of the junction unmatched. Germline CDR1 reads SGHTA; CDR2 reads FQGNSA. The CDR3 sequence is 14 residues long. The CDR3 is CASSAWTGGTEAFF. CDR3 in DNA: TGTGCCAGCAGCGCCTGGACAGGAGGGACTGAAGCTTTCTTT.

The J gene is TRBJ2-1, the V gene TRBV5-4, with 8 positions matching TRBD1. The CDR3 has 16 residues. The V and J ends lost 5 bases and 6 bases, in that order; junction bases with no gene match: 13. Looked up from germline, CDR1 is SGHNT and CDR2 is YYREEE (reference sequence). The CDR3 region is CASSNLQGGSGNEQFF. In DNA, the CDR3 is TGTGCCAGCAGTAACCTACAGGGGGGTTCTGGCAATGAGCAGTTCTTC. Variable domain in full (rest from reference TRBV5-4 and TRBJ2-1): ETGVTQSPTHLIKTRGQQVTLRCSSQSGHNTVSWYQQALGQGPQFIFQYYREEENGRGNFPPRFSGLQFPNYSSELNVNALELDDSALYLCASSNLQGGSGNEQFFGPGTRLTVL.

The genes are TRBV18 and TRBJ1-2; 8 nucleotides agree with TRBD1. Germline values: CDR1 KGHSH, CDR2 LQKENI. V lost 3 bases and J lost 6; bases outside the gene matches: 18. The CDR3 is 18 residues long. The CDR3 reads CASSPISGQGGVSDGYTF. In nucleotides, the CDR3 is TGTGCCAGCTCACCGATAAGCGGACAGGGTGGGGTCTCAGATGGCTACACCTTC.

The V call is TRBV5-4, the J call TRBJ1-2; D call uncertain. Germline loops: CDR1 SGHNT, CDR2 YYREEE (reference sequence). V lost 4 bases and J lost 2, with 18 bases in between. CDR3 length: 16 amino acids. The CDR3 reads CASSHGGSRLNYGYTF. CDR3 nucleotide sequence: TGTGCCAGCAGCCACGGAGGCAGCAGGCTCAACTATGGCTACACCTTC.

The rearrangement uses TRBV7-9 and TRBJ2-3; weak D call: TRBD2 (5 bases). The germline V and J ends were trimmed by 5 bases and 2 bases, with 11 bases remaining between them. This CDR3 contains 14 residues. Looked up from germline, CDR1 is SEHNR and CDR2 is FQNEAQ (reference sequence). In DNA form, the CDR3 reads TGTGCCAGCAGCAGAAGCGGAAACACAGATACGCAGTATTTT. It yields the protein CASSRSGNTDTQYF.

The chain is built from TRBV20-1 and TRBJ2-6, with D tentatively TRBD2 (6 bases). In germline, CDR1 is DFQATT, CDR2 SNEGSKA (reference sequence). This CDR3 has 17 amino acids. V gave up 3 bases and J gave up 3 bases, with 18 bases separating them. In nucleotides, the CDR3 is TGCAGTGCTAGTGAGGGCACAGCGGGCGATGGGGCCAACGTCCTGACTTTC. Protein: CSASEGTAGDGANVLTF.

This clone was seen at least ten times. The sample contains more than one DNA sequence encoding this CDR3. The chain links TRBV15 to TRBJ1-2; 9 bases align to TRBD1. From germline, CDR1 is LNHNV and CDR2 YYDKDF (reference sequence). CDR3 length equals 15 residues. V lost 1 base, J lost 0 bases, and 0 bases stayed unmatched. DNA for the CDR3: TGTGCCACCAGCAGAGGACAGGGGGCTAACTATGGCTACACCTTC. Translated: CATSRGQGANYGYTF.

The V gene is TRBV5-1, the J gene TRBJ2-7; a possible D gene is TRBD1 (5 bases). This CDR3 has 14 amino acids. Germline lookup yields CDR1 SGHRS and CDR2 YFSETQ. V lost 2 bases to trimming and J lost 2 bases, with 11 bases between them. As DNA, the CDR3 is TGCGCCAGCAGCTTACGAGACAGTGCCTACGAGCAGTACTTC. Amino acid sequence: CASSLRDSAYEQYF.

V and J are TRBV14 and TRBJ1-2, with D perhaps TRBD1 (5 bases). Germline V gene sequence: CDR1 SGHDN, CDR2 FVKESK. The CDR3 is 12 residues long. V shed 8 bases and J shed 8 bases, with 15 bases lying between them. CDR3 coding DNA: TGTGCCAGCGCAGGGCAAAGGCAGGGCTACACCTTC. It is translated as CASAGQRQGYTF. Combining the CDR3 with reference TRBV14 and TRBJ1-2 gives the whole variable domain EAGVTQFPSHSVIEKGQTVTLRCDPISGHDNLYWYRRVMGKEIKFLLHFVKESKQDESGMPNNRFLAERTGGTYSTLKVQPAELEDSGVYFCASAGQRQGYTFGSGTRLTVV.

V is TRBV24-1 and J is TRBJ2-1; TRBD2 matches 9 bases. The V and J ends lost 8 bases and 8 bases, in that order; junction bases with no gene match: 12. From germline, CDR1 is KGHDR and CDR2 SFDVKD. The CDR3 spans 15 residues. The CDR3 DNA reads as TGTGCCACCATGGTAGCGGGAGTTCGTGGAGATGAGCAGTTCTTC. Protein sequence: CATMVAGVRGDEQFF.

The rearrangement uses TRBV7-8 and TRBJ2-1; D is uncertain. V was trimmed by 0 bases and J by 0 bases, leaving 9 bases between them. The germline gives CDR1 SGHVS, CDR2 FQNEAQ. The CDR3 runs 16 residues. CDR3 in amino acids: CASSLAVSFSYNEQFF. CDR3 coding DNA: TGTGCCAGCAGCTTAGCTGTCTCCTTCTCCTACAATGAGCAGTTCTTC.

The rearrangement links TRBV11-2 to TRBJ2-1; 10 bases agree with TRBD2. Trimming removed 6 bases from V and 6 bases from J; junction bases left unmatched: 8. CDR1 is SGHAT, CDR2 FQNNGV, per germline. The CDR3 loop spans 15 amino acids. The CDR3 DNA sequence: TGTGCCAGCAGTCCTACTAGCGGGGTAAGCAATGAGCAGTTCTTC. Residues: CASSPTSGVSNEQFF.

The CDR3 sequence: CASSSTLAAFF. CDR3 in DNA: TGTGCCAGCAGCTCCACTCTAGCAGCTTTCTTT. V and J are TRBV11-2 and TRBJ1-1; D gene uncertain. Deletions cut 4 bases from V and 10 bases from J, with 10 bases between. Germline values: CDR1 SGHAT, CDR2 FQNNGV. This CDR3 region has 11 residues.

V gene TRBV14 combines with J gene TRBJ1-1; the match to TRBD1 covers 8 bases. Germline values: CDR1 SGHDN, CDR2 FVKESK. The CDR3 spans 13 residues. Trimming cost V 8 bases and J 0 bases; bases outside gene matches: 2. The CDR3 sequence is CASRQGLNTEAFF. The CDR3 DNA follows: TGTGCCAGCCGACAGGGGTTGAACACTGAAGCTTTCTTT.

The chain links TRBV18 to TRBJ2-3, with D possibly matching TRBD2 (5 bases). Germline V gene data show CDR1 as KGHSH and CDR2 as LQKENI. The CDR3 covers 13 residues. The germline V and J ends were trimmed by 5 bases and 6 bases, with 12 bases remaining between them. CDR3 nucleotide sequence: TGTGCCAGCTCATGGGAGTCTCAGGATACGCAGTATTTT. The encoded protein is CASSWESQDTQYF.